These T cell receptor beta chains were read from a single sample in a study of T-cell reconstitution after alpha-beta-depleted transplantation in children. MiXCR was run by TCRdb on the PCR reads, yielding one entry per CDR3 protein. Of tens of thousands of distinct CDR3 sequences listed, 44% are singletons. The sample here was PBMCs, mostly from graft donor cells, taken 360 days after TCRalphabeta/CD19-depleted stem cell transplant. Receptors were obtained from a male patient under 18 who had a stem cell transplant for acute lymphoblastic leukemia, so the T cells may come from the graft donor. The CDR3 runs from the conserved cysteine through the conserved F or W. The D gene is left open where the match is weak. The listing skips clone size in some rows; elsewhere it reads once, few, many or a size class.

abundance	v_gene	d_gene	j_gene	CDR3aa	CDR3nt
NA	TRBV19	TRBD1	TRBJ1-1	CASSPGQGTGSPTGTEAFF	TGTGCCAGTAGTCCGGGGCAAGGGACAGGCAGCCCCACCGGCACTGAAGCTTTCTTT
NA	TRBV5-1	NA	TRBJ2-3	CASSLFVGAGNTQYF	TGCGCCAGCAGCTTATTTGTCGGGGCGGGGAATACGCAGTATTTT
few	TRBV6-1	TRBD1	TRBJ2-5	CASSSGGIKTQYF	TGTGCCAGCAGCTCAGGGGGCATAAAGACCCAGTACTTC
NA	TRBV13	NA	TRBJ2-1	CATGTSNEQFF	TGTGCCACCGGAACATCCAATGAGCAGTTCTTC
NA	TRBV5-5	TRBD1	TRBJ2-7	CASSRDRGPTYEQYF	TGTGCCAGCAGCCGAGACAGGGGCCCCACCTACGAGCAGTACTTC
few	TRBV6-5	NA	TRBJ2-7	CASSYSNGFGAEQYF	TGTGCCAGCAGTTACTCGAACGGGTTCGGGGCCGAGCAGTACTTC
NA	TRBV27	NA	TRBJ2-7	CASSYGRGSGALLYEQYF	TGTGCCAGCAGTTACGGGCGCGGGTCGGGAGCCCTCCTTTACGAGCAGTACTTC
NA	TRBV6-7	NA	TRBJ1-5	CASSYSRGWGSNQPQHF	TGTGCCAGCAGTTACTCGAGAGGGTGGGGAAGCAATCAGCCCCAGCATTTT
few	TRBV7-2	NA	TRBJ2-1	CASSSVGWGSYNEQFF	TGTGCCAGCAGCTCCGTCGGTTGGGGCTCCTACAATGAGCAGTTCTTC
NA	TRBV6-5	TRBD2	TRBJ2-1	CASSYSLRLAGGPYNEQFF	TGTGCCAGCAGTTACTCCCTCAGACTAGCGGGAGGGCCCTACAATGAGCAGTTCTTC
NA	TRBV12-3/TRBV12-4	NA	TRBJ2-7	CASRRLFYEQYF	TGTGCCAGCAGGAGACTGTTCTACGAGCAGTACTTC
NA	TRBV6-2/TRBV6-3	NA	TRBJ1-2	CASSYVGKSYGYTF	TGTGCCAGCAGTTACGTTGGGAAAAGTTATGGCTACACCTTC
NA	TRBV12-3/TRBV12-4	TRBD2	TRBJ2-3	CASIRTSGGTDTQYF	TGTGCCAGCATCCGGACTAGCGGGGGCACAGATACGCAGTATTTT
NA	TRBV12-3/TRBV12-4	NA	TRBJ2-3	CASSLDTTRTDTQYF	TGTGCCAGCAGTCTGGACACCACCCGCACAGATACGCAGTATTTT
once	TRBV27	NA	TRBJ2-1	CASSLSRVNEQFF	TGTGCCAGCAGTTTATCGAGAGTAAATGAGCAGTTCTTC
NA	TRBV9	NA	TRBJ1-2	CASSVEGRGEGYTF	TGTGCCAGCAGCGTCGAAGGCAGGGGAGAAGGCTACACCTTC
NA	TRBV20-1	NA	TRBJ2-7	CSAAGTDFFYEQYF	TGCAGTGCGGCCGGGACGGACTTCTTCTACGAGCAGTACTTC
few	TRBV5-5	NA	TRBJ2-1	CASSLSGVAEEQFF	TGTGCCAGCAGCTTGTCCGGCGTAGCTGAAGAGCAGTTCTTC
NA	TRBV7-9	NA	TRBJ2-2	CASSLGQNTGELFF	TGTGCCAGCAGCTTGGGACAAAACACCGGGGAGCTGTTTTTT
NA	TRBV11-3	TRBD1	TRBJ2-2	CASSHPSGGDGELFF	TGTGCCAGCAGCCACCCCTCAGGGGGCGACGGGGAGCTGTTTTTT
NA	TRBV28	NA	TRBJ2-1	CASSLEAKGGGRAGVDEQFF	TGTGCCAGCAGTTTGGAAGCGAAAGGGGGAGGAAGGGCGGGAGTCGATGAGCAGTTCTTC
few	TRBV5-1	NA	TRBJ2-1	CASSLEVISSYNEQFF	TGCGCCAGCAGCTTGGAGGTAATAAGCTCCTACAATGAGCAGTTCTTC
NA	TRBV28	TRBD1	TRBJ1-1	CASRIDRGLDDSTEAFF	TGTGCCAGCAGGATAGACAGGGGGCTCGATGACAGCACTGAAGCTTTCTTT
few	TRBV6-2/TRBV6-3	NA	TRBJ1-1	CASSYGPVFEAFF	TGTGCCAGCAGTTATGGACCAGTATTTGAAGCTTTCTTT
NA	TRBV29-1	TRBD2	TRBJ2-3	CSVEGGRAATQYF	TGCAGCGTTGAGGGCGGGAGGGCCGCTACGCAGTATTTT
many	TRBV7-8	NA	TRBJ2-5	CASSLKGRLQETQYF	TGTGCCAGCAGCTTAAAAGGACGTCTACAAGAGACCCAGTACTTC
NA	TRBV10-2	NA	TRBJ1-6	CASSVQDRDGLHF	TGCGCCAGCAGTGTCCAGGACAGAGACGGCCTCCACTTT
NA	TRBV5-1	NA	TRBJ1-4	CASSSEGRINEKLFF	TGCGCCAGCAGCTCCGAAGGGCGGATAAATGAAAAACTGTTTTTT
NA	TRBV3-1	NA	TRBJ2-2	CASSQELALGPGELFF	TGTGCCAGCAGCCAAGAGCTAGCCCTTGGGCCCGGGGAGCTGTTTTTT
NA	TRBV7-6	TRBD2	TRBJ2-6	CASSSGLANVLTF	TGTGCCAGCAGCTCGGGACTAGCCAACGTCCTGACTTTC
few	TRBV12-3/TRBV12-4	NA	TRBJ2-7	CASSSSPGNEQYF	TGTGCCAGCAGTTCCAGCCCGGGCAACGAGCAGTACTTC
NA	TRBV9	NA	TRBJ1-3	CASRGAGNTIYF	TGTGCCAGCAGGGGGGCTGGAAACACCATATATTTT
many	TRBV12-3/TRBV12-4	TRBD1	TRBJ1-3	CASSGGTGPLSSGNTIYF	TGTGCCAGCAGTGGTGGGACAGGTCCCCTGAGCTCTGGAAACACCATATATTTT
NA	TRBV2	TRBD1	TRBJ2-4	CASSVRDSKNIQYF	TGTGCCAGCAGTGTTCGGGACAGTAAAAACATTCAGTACTTC
few	TRBV6-1	NA	TRBJ2-7	CASESGGDHYEQYF	TGTGCCAGCGAGTCGGGCGGGGATCACTACGAGCAGTACTTC
NA	TRBV5-8	NA	TRBJ2-1	CATYWTVWYNEQFF	TGTGCCACCTACTGGACAGTCTGGTACAATGAGCAGTTCTTC
NA	TRBV11-2	NA	TRBJ2-5	CASRPRVGYQETQYF	TGTGCCAGCAGACCTAGAGTTGGGTACCAAGAGACCCAGTACTTC
NA	TRBV10-2	TRBD2	TRBJ2-1	CASRRETSGRSYNEQFF	TGCGCCAGCAGGCGAGAGACTAGCGGGAGGTCCTACAATGAGCAGTTCTTC
NA	TRBV20-1	TRBD1	TRBJ2-3	CSARVLSRDRGTDTQYF	TGCAGTGCTAGAGTCTTATCCCGGGACAGGGGAACAGATACGCAGTATTTT
few	TRBV4-3	NA	TRBJ2-1	CASSQVKDSTGWDEQFF	TGCGCCAGCAGCCAAGTGAAGGATTCCACCGGCTGGGATGAGCAGTTCTTC
NA	TRBV7-2	TRBD2	TRBJ2-3	CASSLSSGGRQDTQYF	TGTGCCAGCAGCTTAAGCAGCGGGGGGCGCCAGGATACGCAGTATTTT
NA	TRBV12-3/TRBV12-4	TRBD2	TRBJ2-3	CASSQRTSGSTDTQYF	TGTGCCAGCAGCCAGCGGACTAGCGGGAGTACAGATACGCAGTATTTT
NA	TRBV6-5	NA	TRBJ2-5	CASSTSGLRVETQYF	TGTGCCAGCAGTACATCGGGGCTCCGAGTGGAGACCCAGTACTTC
NA	TRBV2	TRBD1	TRBJ2-5	CASNSLLGQQETQYF	TGTGCCAGCAATTCCCTCCTGGGACAGCAAGAGACCCAGTACTTC